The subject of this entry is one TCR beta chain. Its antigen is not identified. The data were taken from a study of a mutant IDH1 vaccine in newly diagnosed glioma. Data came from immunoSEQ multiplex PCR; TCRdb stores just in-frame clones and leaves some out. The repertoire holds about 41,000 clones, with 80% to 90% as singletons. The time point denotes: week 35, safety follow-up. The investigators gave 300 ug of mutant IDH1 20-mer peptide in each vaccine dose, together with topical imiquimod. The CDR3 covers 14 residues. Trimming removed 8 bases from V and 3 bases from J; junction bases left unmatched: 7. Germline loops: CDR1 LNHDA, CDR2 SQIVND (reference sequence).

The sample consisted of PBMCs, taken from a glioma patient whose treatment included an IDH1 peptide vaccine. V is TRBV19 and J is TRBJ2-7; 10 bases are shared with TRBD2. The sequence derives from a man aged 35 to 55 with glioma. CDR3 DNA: TGTGCCAGTCGACAGCGGGAGGGCCACTACGAGCAGTACTTC. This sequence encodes CASRQREGHYEQYF.